Listed below are T cell receptor beta chains from one sample, sequenced in a study of blood T cell repertoires in COVID-19. TCRdb's table, derived via immunoSEQ multiplex PCR, lists solely in-frame clones and lacks some. Among approximately 390,000 clones listed, roughly 87% were seen once. The specimen was PBMCs or T cells enriched from blood (not recorded which). These TCRs come from a woman aged 40 to 50 with acute COVID-19. Both conserved end residues are part of each CDR3. A D gene is named only where the DNA matches it firmly. Expanded clones get a size class; other rows say once, few or many, or leave the size out.

V gene: TRBV11-2
clone size: -
J gene: TRBJ1-4
D gene: TRBD1
CDR3 DNA: TGTGCCAGCAGCTTAGCCCCCCACCCCAAGGACAGGGAGGGTGAAAAACTGTTTTTT
CDR3 protein: CASSLAPHPKDREGEKLFF

V gene: TRBV29-1
clone size: -
J gene: TRBJ2-1
D gene: TRBD1
CDR3 DNA: TGCAGCGGCTCCGGGACAGACTACAATGAGCAGTTCTTC
CDR3 protein: CSGSGTDYNEQFF

V gene: TRBV27
clone size: -
J gene: TRBJ1-6
D gene: TRBD1
CDR3 DNA: TGTGCCAGCAGTTCGTCCGGGACAGGGAATTCACCCCTCCACTTT
CDR3 protein: CASSSSGTGNSPLHF

V gene: TRBV7-9
clone size: -
J gene: TRBJ1-1
D gene: -
CDR3 DNA: TGTGCCAGCACCCCGGGGGGCCCAACAAACACTGAAGCTTTCTTT
CDR3 protein: CASTPGGPTNTEAFF

V gene: TRBV10-1
clone size: -
J gene: TRBJ2-2
D gene: TRBD2
CDR3 DNA: TGCGCCAGCAGTCCGGGACTAGTGAACACCGGGGAGCTGTTTTTT
CDR3 protein: CASSPGLVNTGELFF

V gene: TRBV11-3
clone size: -
J gene: TRBJ2-3
D gene: TRBD2
CDR3 DNA: TGTGCCAGCAGCTTACGGAGTAGCGGGGGGGCCTCAGATACGCAGTATTTT
CDR3 protein: CASSLRSSGGASDTQYF

V gene: TRBV20-1
clone size: -
J gene: TRBJ2-1
D gene: -
CDR3 DNA: TGCAGTGCTTCTCACAATGAGCAGTTCTTC
CDR3 protein: CSASHNEQFF

V gene: TRBV19
clone size: -
J gene: TRBJ2-2
D gene: TRBD1
CDR3 DNA: TGTGCCAGCAGGGACAGGGCGAACACCGGGGAGCTGTTTTTT
CDR3 protein: CASRDRANTGELFF

V gene: TRBV6-5
clone size: -
J gene: TRBJ1-2
D gene: -
CDR3 DNA: TGTGCCAGCAGCCGGACATTGGGCTATGGCTACACCTTC
CDR3 protein: CASSRTLGYGYTF

V gene: TRBV27
clone size: once
J gene: TRBJ2-1
D gene: TRBD1
CDR3 DNA: TGTGCCAGCAGCTCCTTCCTAAACAGGGGGTACAATGAGCAGTTCTTC
CDR3 protein: CASSSFLNRGYNEQFF

V gene: TRBV18
clone size: -
J gene: TRBJ1-5
D gene: TRBD1
CDR3 DNA: TGTGCCAGCTCACCACCGACAGGGGGCTTTGATGGACAGCCCCAGCATTTT
CDR3 protein: CASSPPTGGFDGQPQHF

V gene: TRBV3-1/TRBV3-2
clone size: -
J gene: TRBJ2-6
D gene: -
CDR3 DNA: TGTGCCAGCAGCCCAACAGGGTCCTCTGGGGCCAACGTCCTGACTTTC
CDR3 protein: CASSPTGSSGANVLTF

V gene: TRBV27
clone size: -
J gene: TRBJ1-1
D gene: TRBD1
CDR3 DNA: TGTGCCAGCAGTCTTCGGACAGGGAATGAAGCTTTCTTT
CDR3 protein: CASSLRTGNEAFF

V gene: TRBV7-9
clone size: -
J gene: TRBJ1-3
D gene: TRBD1
CDR3 DNA: TGTGCCAGCAGCTTAGCCCAGAAGCAGGGGGGATTGGCTGGAAACACCATATATTTT
CDR3 protein: CASSLAQKQGGLAGNTIYF

V gene: TRBV9
clone size: -
J gene: TRBJ1-2
D gene: TRBD1
CDR3 DNA: TGTGCCAGCAGCGTACACAGGGGGCCAGGCTATGGCTACACCTTC
CDR3 protein: CASSVHRGPGYGYTF

V gene: TRBV7-9
clone size: -
J gene: TRBJ2-3
D gene: TRBD1
CDR3 DNA: TGTGCCAGCAGCTGGGGACAGGGGGCAGGGGATACGCAGTATTTT
CDR3 protein: CASSWGQGAGDTQYF

V gene: TRBV30
clone size: -
J gene: TRBJ2-3
D gene: -
CDR3 DNA: TGTGCCCGCCGGGACATGGGGGCAGATACGCAGTATTTT
CDR3 protein: CARRDMGADTQYF

V gene: TRBV5-8
clone size: -
J gene: TRBJ1-3
D gene: TRBD1
CDR3 DNA: TGTGCCAGCAGCTTCAGGGGGGGAAACACCATATATTTT
CDR3 protein: CASSFRGGNTIYF

V gene: TRBV11-2
clone size: -
J gene: TRBJ1-5
D gene: -
CDR3 DNA: TGTGCCAGCAGCTTAGATGGGCAGGGTTATCAGCCCCAGCATTTT
CDR3 protein: CASSLDGQGYQPQHF